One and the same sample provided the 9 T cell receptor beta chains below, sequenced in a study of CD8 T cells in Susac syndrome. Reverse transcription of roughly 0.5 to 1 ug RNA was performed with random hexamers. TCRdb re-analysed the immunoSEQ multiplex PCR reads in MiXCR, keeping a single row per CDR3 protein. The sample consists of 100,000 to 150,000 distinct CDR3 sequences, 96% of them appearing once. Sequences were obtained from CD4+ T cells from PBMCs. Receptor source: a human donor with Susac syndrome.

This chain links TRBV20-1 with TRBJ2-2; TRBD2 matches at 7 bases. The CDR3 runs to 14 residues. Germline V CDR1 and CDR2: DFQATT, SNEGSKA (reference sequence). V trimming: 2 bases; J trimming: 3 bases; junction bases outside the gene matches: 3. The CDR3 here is CSARPSGYTGELFF. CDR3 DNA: TGCAGTGCTAGACCTAGCGGCTACACCGGGGAGCTGTTTTTT.

CDR3 residues: CASSLRRGQRNYGYTF. The CDR3 DNA reads as TGTGCCAGCAGCCTGAGGAGGGGACAACGAAACTATGGCTACACCTTC. The V gene is TRBV27, the J gene TRBJ1-2; D perhaps matches TRBD1 (6 bases). Looked up from germline, CDR1 is MNHEY and CDR2 is SMNVEV (reference sequence). The CDR3 has 16 residues. Trimming pared 6 bases from V and 2 bases from J, leaving 19 bases between.

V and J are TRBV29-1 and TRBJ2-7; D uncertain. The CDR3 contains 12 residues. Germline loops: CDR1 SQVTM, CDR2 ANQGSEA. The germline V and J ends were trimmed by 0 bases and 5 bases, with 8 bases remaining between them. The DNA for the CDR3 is TGCAGCGTTGAAGACCGGGCCCACGAGCAGTACTTC. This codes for CSVEDRAHEQYF.

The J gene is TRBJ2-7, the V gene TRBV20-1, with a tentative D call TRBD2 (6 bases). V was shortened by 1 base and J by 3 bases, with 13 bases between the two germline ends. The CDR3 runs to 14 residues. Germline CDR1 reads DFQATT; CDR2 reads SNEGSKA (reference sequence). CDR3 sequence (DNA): TGCAGTGCTAGAGCAAAGGGAGGTGGCTACGAGCAGTACTTC. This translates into CSARAKGGGYEQYF.

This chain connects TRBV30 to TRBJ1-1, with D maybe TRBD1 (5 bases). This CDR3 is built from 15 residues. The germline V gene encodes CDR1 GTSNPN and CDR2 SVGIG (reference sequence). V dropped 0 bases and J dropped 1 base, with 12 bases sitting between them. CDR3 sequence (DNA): TGTGCCTGGAGTGTACGGGGGGGGAGGAACACTGAAGCTTTCTTT. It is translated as CAWSVRGGRNTEAFF. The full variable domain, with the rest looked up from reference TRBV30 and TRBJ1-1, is SQTIHQWPATLVQPVGSPLSLECTVEGTSNPNLYWYRQAAGRGLQLLFYSVGIGQISSEVPQNLSASRPQDRQFILSSKKLLLSDSGFYLCAWSVRGGRNTEAFFGQGTRLTVV.

In DNA form, the CDR3 reads TGTGCCAGCAGTTTGTTGACAGGGATGAACACTGAAGCTTTCTTT. Translated: CASSLLTGMNTEAFF. This rearrangement joins TRBV27 to TRBJ1-1; 7 positions match TRBD1. The germline V gene has CDR1 MNHEY and CDR2 SMNVEV (reference sequence). The V segment lost 3 bases and the J segment 0 bases; nucleotides outside the gene matches: 4. This CDR3 has 15 residues.

In DNA, the CDR3 is TGCAGCGTTGCGACTTCTAGCGGCCGCTCCTACAATGAGCAGTTCTTC. This encodes CSVATSSGRSYNEQFF. The genes are TRBV29-1 and TRBJ2-1, with 7 bases aligning to TRBD2. After removal of 4 bases from V and 0 bases from J, the junction contained 9 bases not matched to a gene. The CDR3 sequence is 16 residues long. CDR1 and CDR2 from the germline V gene are SQVTM and ANQGSEA.

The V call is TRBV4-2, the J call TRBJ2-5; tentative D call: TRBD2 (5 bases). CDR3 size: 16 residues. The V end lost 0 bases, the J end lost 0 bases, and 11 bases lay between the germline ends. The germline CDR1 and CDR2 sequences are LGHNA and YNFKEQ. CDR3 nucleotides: TGTGCCAGCAGCCAAGAGACGGGAATAAACCAAGAGACCCAGTACTTC. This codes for CASSQETGINQETQYF.

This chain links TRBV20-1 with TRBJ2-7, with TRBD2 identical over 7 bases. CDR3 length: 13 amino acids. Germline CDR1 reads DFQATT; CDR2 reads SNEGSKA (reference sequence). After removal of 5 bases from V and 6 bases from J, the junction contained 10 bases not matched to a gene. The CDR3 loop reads CSAPSGTLSEQYF. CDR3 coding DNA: TGCAGTGCTCCAAGCGGGACGCTCTCCGAGCAGTACTTC.